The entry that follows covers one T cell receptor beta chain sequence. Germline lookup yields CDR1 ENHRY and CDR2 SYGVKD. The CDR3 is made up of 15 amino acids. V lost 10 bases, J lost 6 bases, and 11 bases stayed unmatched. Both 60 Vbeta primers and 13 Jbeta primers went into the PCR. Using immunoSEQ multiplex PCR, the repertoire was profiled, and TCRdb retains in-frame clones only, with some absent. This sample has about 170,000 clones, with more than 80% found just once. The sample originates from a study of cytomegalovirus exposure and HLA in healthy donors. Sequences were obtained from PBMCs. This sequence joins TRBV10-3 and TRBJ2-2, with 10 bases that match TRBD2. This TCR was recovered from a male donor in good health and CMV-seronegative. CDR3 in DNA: TGTGCCACCGAAACCGGGACTAGCGATTCCGGGGAGCTGTTTTTT. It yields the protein CATETGTSDSGELFF.